These T cell receptor beta chains were read from a single sample in a study of chemoradiotherapy in HPV16-positive cancers. Method: immunoSEQ multiplex PCR; TCRdb's copy keeps in-frame clones and lacks some. The table includes 14,000 or so clones, about two thirds detected once. This material was obtained from a patient who underwent chemoradiotherapy. The receptor set was obtained from a human donor with HPV-associated anogenital cancer. The CDR3 runs from the conserved cysteine through the conserved F or W. D genes are given only for firm matches. Some rows mark clone size as missing; the rest say once, few, many or name a class of expanded clone.

J gene,clone size,D gene,V gene,CDR3 protein,CDR3 DNA
TRBJ1-2,NA,NA,TRBV7-9,CASSFGDRHGYTF,TGTGCCAGCAGCTTTGGGGACCGTCATGGCTACACCTTC
TRBJ2-6,NA,NA,TRBV7-9,CASSRIQGSLTF,TGTGCCAGCAGCCGAATCCAGGGGAGCCTGACTTTC
TRBJ1-1,NA,NA,TRBV19,CASSRKSMLMNTEAFF,TGTGCCAGTAGTAGAAAGTCGATGCTCATGAACACTGAAGCTTTCTTT
TRBJ1-4,NA,NA,TRBV28,CATTAPWEKLFF,TGTGCCACGACGGCGCCTTGGGAAAAACTGTTTTTT
TRBJ1-2,NA,NA,TRBV6-6,CASSINSGYTF,TGTGCCAGCAGTATTAATTCTGGCTACACCTTC
TRBJ2-7,NA,TRBD1,TRBV2,CASRPQGALSDEQYF,TGTGCCAGCAGGCCGCAGGGGGCGCTTTCCGACGAGCAGTACTTC
TRBJ2-3,NA,NA,TRBV28,CATLRQGRNTDTQYF,TGTGCCACCCTTCGTCAGGGGAGAAACACAGATACGCAGTATTTT
TRBJ1-6,NA,NA,TRBV7-2,CASSLFWGSDSPLHF,TGTGCCAGCAGCTTATTTTGGGGTAGCGATTCACCCCTCCACTTT
TRBJ1-2,NA,NA,TRBV7-6,CASSLEGGPSYGYTF,TGTGCCAGCAGCTTAGAGGGGGGTCCCTCATATGGCTACACCTTC
TRBJ1-2,NA,NA,TRBV14,CASSQEPYGYTF,TGTGCCAGCAGCCAGGAACCTTATGGCTACACCTTC
TRBJ2-3,NA,TRBD1,TRBV9,CASSGTGGIQYF,TGTGCCAGCAGCGGAACAGGGGGCATACAGTATTTT
TRBJ1-2,NA,NA,TRBV9,CASSLSAGITGYTF,TGTGCCAGCAGCCTCTCGGCAGGGATAACCGGCTACACCTTC
TRBJ2-3,NA,NA,TRBV12-1,CASSFIPSDTQYF,TGTGCCAGCAGCTTTATTCCTTCAGATACGCAGTATTTT
TRBJ2-6,NA,NA,TRBV6-5,CASSYSLGGGGNVLTF,TGTGCCAGCAGTTACTCTTTGGGGGGCGGAGGCAACGTCCTGACTTTC
TRBJ2-5,NA,NA,TRBV4-3,CASSPGTLGLGTQYF,TGCGCCAGCAGCCCCGGGACACTCGGGCTTGGGACCCAGTACTTC
TRBJ2-1,once,TRBD2,TRBV5-1,CASTDLGGSYNEQFF,TGCGCCAGCACCGACCTCGGGGGGTCCTACAATGAGCAGTTCTTC
TRBJ2-1,NA,TRBD1,TRBV10-3,CAISEDRGSNEQFF,TGTGCCATCAGTGAGGACAGGGGTAGCAATGAGCAGTTCTTC
TRBJ2-7,NA,TRBD2,TRBV10-3,CAISDLLGLADYEQYF,TGTGCCATCAGTGACCTCTTAGGACTAGCGGACTACGAGCAGTACTTC
TRBJ2-5,NA,NA,TRBV6-5,CASSQTRLGTQYF,TGTGCCAGCAGTCAGACCCGGTTGGGGACCCAGTACTTC
TRBJ2-1,NA,TRBD2,TRBV9,CASSVFAGGIYEQFF,TGTGCCAGCAGCGTATTTGCGGGGGGGATATATGAGCAGTTCTTC
TRBJ2-3,few,NA,TRBV9,CASSGGGRTDTQYF,TGTGCCAGCAGCGGGGGGGGGCGGACAGATACGCAGTATTTT
TRBJ2-1,NA,TRBD1,TRBV6-4,CASGGTGDYNEQFF,TGTGCCAGCGGGGGGACAGGGGACTACAATGAGCAGTTCTTC
TRBJ1-4,NA,TRBD1,TRBV2,CASSDRAGGGEKLFF,TGTGCCAGCAGTGATAGGGCAGGGGGCGGTGAAAAACTGTTTTTT
TRBJ2-3,NA,NA,TRBV29-1,CSVPRGGTDTQYF,TGCAGCGTGCCCCGGGGCGGCACAGATACGCAGTATTTT
TRBJ2-5,NA,NA,TRBV7-2,CASSPGPTAETQYF,TGTGCCAGCAGCCCGGGACCCACGGCGGAGACCCAGTACTTC
TRBJ2-5,few,NA,TRBV5-4,CASSWGLTGEDQETQYF,TGTGCCAGCAGCTGGGGACTGACGGGGGAAGACCAAGAGACCCAGTACTTC
TRBJ2-7,NA,NA,TRBV5-1,CASRLSESLYYEQYF,TGCGCCAGCCGTCTTTCAGAAAGCCTTTATTACGAGCAGTACTTC
TRBJ1-1,few,TRBD1,TRBV28,CASSPGGRMNTEAFF,TGTGCCAGCAGTCCAGGGGGGAGGATGAACACTGAAGCTTTCTTT
TRBJ2-7,NA,TRBD1,TRBV28,CASSFRDRGRGEQYF,TGTGCCAGCAGTTTTCGGGACAGGGGGCGAGGCGAGCAGTACTTC
TRBJ1-1,NA,NA,TRBV28,CASSSGHRNTEAFF,TGTGCCAGCAGTTCGGGACACAGAAACACTGAAGCTTTCTTT
TRBJ2-3,NA,NA,TRBV2,CASSGGGTDTQYF,TGTGCCAGCAGTGGGGGTGGGACAGATACGCAGTATTTT
TRBJ1-3,NA,NA,TRBV28,CASRPPGSFSGNTIYF,TGTGCCAGCAGACCCCCGGGTTCCTTCTCTGGAAACACCATATATTTT
TRBJ2-7,NA,TRBD1,TRBV5-1,CASSLGNRDRLHEQYF,TGCGCCAGCAGCTTGGGTAACCGGGACAGGTTGCACGAGCAGTACTTC
TRBJ2-7,NA,TRBD1,TRBV5-5,CASRWGTGRAYEQYF,TGTGCCAGCAGATGGGGGACAGGGAGGGCCTACGAGCAGTACTTC
TRBJ1-1,NA,NA,TRBV29-1,CSVKPGGEHTEAFF,TGCAGCGTTAAACCGGGGGGGGAACACACTGAAGCTTTCTTT
TRBJ2-5,few,TRBD1,TRBV7-9,CASSPPGTAQETQYF,TGTGCCAGCAGCCCGCCTGGGACAGCCCAAGAGACCCAGTACTTC
TRBJ1-4,NA,NA,TRBV6-1,CASSEVLSGTFATNEKLFF,TGTGCCAGCAGTGAAGTTTTATCGGGGACATTTGCAACTAATGAAAAACTGTTTTTT
TRBJ1-5,NA,NA,TRBV6-5,CASSYSRSLNQPQHF,TGTGCCAGCAGTTACTCGAGATCTTTGAATCAGCCCCAGCATTTT
TRBJ2-3,NA,NA,TRBV9,CASSPSPGIGTDTQYF,TGTGCCAGCAGCCCCTCCCCGGGGATTGGGACAGATACGCAGTATTTT
TRBJ1-4,few,NA,TRBV10-2,CASSLRQITNEKLFF,TGCGCCAGCAGTTTACGACAGATCACTAATGAAAAACTGTTTTTT
TRBJ1-3,few,NA,TRBV21-1,CASSKKFDRDTSGNTIYF,TGTGCCAGCAGCAAAAAGTTCGACCGGGACACCTCTGGAAACACCATATATTTT
TRBJ1-1,NA,NA,TRBV7-3,CASSLIGNTEAFF,TGTGCCAGTAGCTTAATAGGGAACACTGAAGCTTTCTTT
TRBJ2-2,NA,NA,TRBV18,CASSDVGGSNTGELFF,TGTGCCAGCTCGGACGTAGGGGGATCCAACACCGGGGAGCTGTTTTTT
TRBJ1-1,NA,NA,TRBV7-8,CASSLAGARNTEAFF,TGTGCCAGCAGCTTAGCAGGGGCGCGTAACACTGAAGCTTTCTTT
TRBJ2-5,few,TRBD1,TRBV7-9,CASSPKMGQGNQYF,TGTGCCAGCAGCCCAAAGATGGGACAGGGCAACCAGTACTTC
TRBJ2-2,NA,TRBD2,TRBV4-3,CASSQMFGGGTGELFF,TGCGCCAGCAGCCAAATGTTTGGGGGGGGCACCGGGGAGCTGTTTTTT
TRBJ2-3,NA,TRBD2,TRBV6-5,CASSFERGGNTQYF,TGTGCCAGCAGCTTTGAGCGGGGGGGCAATACGCAGTATTTT
TRBJ2-3,NA,NA,TRBV9,CASSVGQGVFADTQYF,TGTGCCAGCAGCGTAGGGCAGGGAGTCTTTGCAGATACGCAGTATTTT
TRBJ1-3,few,NA,TRBV11-2,CASSLGRRVSGNTIYF,TGTGCCAGCAGCTTAGGCCGCAGGGTTTCTGGAAACACCATATATTTT
TRBJ1-6,NA,NA,TRBV10-3,CAINRGNESPLHF,TGTGCCATCAATCGGGGTAATGAGTCACCCCTCCACTTT
TRBJ1-1,NA,NA,TRBV5-1,CASSGGSGTEAFF,TGCGCCAGCAGCGGGGGATCGGGCACTGAAGCTTTCTTT